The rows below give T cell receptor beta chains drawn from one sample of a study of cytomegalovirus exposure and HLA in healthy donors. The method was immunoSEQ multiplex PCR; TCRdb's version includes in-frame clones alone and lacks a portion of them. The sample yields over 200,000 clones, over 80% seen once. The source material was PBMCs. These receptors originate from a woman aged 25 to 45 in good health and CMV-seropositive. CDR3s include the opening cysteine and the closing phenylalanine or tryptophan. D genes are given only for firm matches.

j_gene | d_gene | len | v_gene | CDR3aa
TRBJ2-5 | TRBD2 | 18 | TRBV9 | CASSTRLAGRSLQETQYF
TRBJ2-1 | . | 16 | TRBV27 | CASSRAAALGYNEQFF
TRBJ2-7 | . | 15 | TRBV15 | CATSRPGAQSYEQYF
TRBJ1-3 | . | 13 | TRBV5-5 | CASSGYSGNTIYF
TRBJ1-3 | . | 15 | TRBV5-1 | CASSLAGSSGNTIYF
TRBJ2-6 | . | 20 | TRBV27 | CASSLSIPGRLGSGANVLTF
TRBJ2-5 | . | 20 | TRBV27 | CASSIPWNPRKKDMQQTQYF
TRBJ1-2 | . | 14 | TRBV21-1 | CASRVRGRHYGYTF
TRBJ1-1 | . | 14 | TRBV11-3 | CASSLEVGDTEAFF
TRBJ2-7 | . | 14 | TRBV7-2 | CASLADRVGYEQYF
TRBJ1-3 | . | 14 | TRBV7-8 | CASSYYGTGNTIYF
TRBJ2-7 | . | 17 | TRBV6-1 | CASSEELSGNWGYEQYF
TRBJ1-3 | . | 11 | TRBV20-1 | CSARISNTIYF
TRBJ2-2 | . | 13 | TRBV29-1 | CSVEKANTGELFF
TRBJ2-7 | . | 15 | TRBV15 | CATSRVTGPLYEQYF
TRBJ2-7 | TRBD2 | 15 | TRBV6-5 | CASSPGTSGSSEQYF
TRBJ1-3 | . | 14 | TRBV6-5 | CASRRSISGNTIYF
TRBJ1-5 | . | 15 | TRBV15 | CATSRAGQSNQPQHF
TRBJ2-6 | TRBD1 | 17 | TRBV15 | CATELGQAFSGANVLTF
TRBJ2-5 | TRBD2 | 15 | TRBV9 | CASSVDLAGGGTQYF
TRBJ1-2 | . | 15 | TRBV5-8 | CASSWRRGANYGYTF
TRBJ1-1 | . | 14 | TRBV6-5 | CASSYSAYVTEAFF
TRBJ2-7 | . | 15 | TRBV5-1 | CASSLNAGDSYEQYF
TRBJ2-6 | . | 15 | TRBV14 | CASSLGPSGANVLTF
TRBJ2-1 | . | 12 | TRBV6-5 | CATSNPTGEQFF
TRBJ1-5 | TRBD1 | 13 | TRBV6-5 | CAIGTGPHQPQHF
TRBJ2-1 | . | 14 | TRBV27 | CASKRTSGYNEQFF
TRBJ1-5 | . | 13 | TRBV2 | CASSGGSNQPQHF
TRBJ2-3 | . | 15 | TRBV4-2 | CASSQDQRAQDTQYF
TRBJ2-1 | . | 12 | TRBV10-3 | CAISETRNEQFF
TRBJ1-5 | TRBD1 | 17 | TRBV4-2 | CASSQVSGQYSNQPQHF
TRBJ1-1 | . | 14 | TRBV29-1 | CSVNSAQPNTEAFF
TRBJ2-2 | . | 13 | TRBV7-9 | CASSLAGPGELFF
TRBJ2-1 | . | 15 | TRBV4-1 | CASSLGQPSYNEQFF
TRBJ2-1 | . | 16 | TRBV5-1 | CASSLQGSGSYNEQFF
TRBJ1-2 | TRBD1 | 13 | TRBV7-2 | CASSSSQGASYTF
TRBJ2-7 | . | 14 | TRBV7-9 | CASSFDAGTYEQYF
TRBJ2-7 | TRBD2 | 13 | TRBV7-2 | CASSLARGYEQYF
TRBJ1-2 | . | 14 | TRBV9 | CASSVALESYGYTF
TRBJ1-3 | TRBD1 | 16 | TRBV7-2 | CASSYFPGQAGNTIYF
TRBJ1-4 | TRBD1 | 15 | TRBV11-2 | CASSARDREYEKLFF
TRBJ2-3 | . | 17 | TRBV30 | CAWSGYFIIGQIDTQYF
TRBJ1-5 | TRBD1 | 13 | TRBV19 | CASSLDRGQPQHF
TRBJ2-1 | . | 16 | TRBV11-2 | CASSFRRESTYNEQFF
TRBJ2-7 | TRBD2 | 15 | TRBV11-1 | CASSFVAGSNYEQYF